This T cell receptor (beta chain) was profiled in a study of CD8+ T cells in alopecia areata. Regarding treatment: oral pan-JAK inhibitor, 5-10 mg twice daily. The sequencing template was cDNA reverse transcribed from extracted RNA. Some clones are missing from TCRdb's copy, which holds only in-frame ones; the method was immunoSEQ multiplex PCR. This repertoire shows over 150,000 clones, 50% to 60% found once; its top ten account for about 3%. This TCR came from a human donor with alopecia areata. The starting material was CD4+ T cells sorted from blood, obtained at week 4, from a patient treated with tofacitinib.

Written as DNA, the CDR3 is TGTGCCAGCAGTTTGGAGGGGGAGGGCCTTTCACCCCTCCACTTT. It encodes CASSLEGEGLSPLHF. The V call is TRBV27, the J call TRBJ1-6; weak D call: TRBD1 (6 bases). Trimming cost V 3 bases and J 9 bases, with 15 bases left between them. The CDR3 covers 15 residues. CDR1 is MNHEY and CDR2 is SMNVEV in the germline V gene (reference sequence).